Listed below are T cell receptor beta chains from one sample, sequenced in a study of regulatory dendritic cells for organ transplantation. TCRdb's copy holds only in-frame clones and misses some; the assay was immunoSEQ multiplex PCR. The repertoire consists of about 20,000 clones, with roughly 69% occurring once and the leading ten covering around 1%. Input material: memory CD4+ T cells from blood. These receptors were obtained from a human donor in good health. Both conserved end residues are part of each CDR3. The order of the fields is J gene, V gene, clone size, D gene, CDR3 protein, CDR3 DNA. D genes are given only for firm matches. A row's size may be missing; if present it is once, few, many or a size class.

j_call: TRBJ1-1
v_call: TRBV7-9
clone_size: .
d_call: .
cdr3_aa: CASSSRGTEAFF
cdr3_nt: TGTGCCAGCAGCTCAAGGGGCACTGAAGCTTTCTTT

j_call: TRBJ2-5
v_call: TRBV7-3
clone_size: .
d_call: TRBD2
cdr3_aa: CASSFQAGGLETQYF
cdr3_nt: TGTGCCAGCAGCTTTCAAGCGGGGGGGTTGGAGACCCAGTACTTC

j_call: TRBJ1-6
v_call: TRBV18
clone_size: few
d_call: .
cdr3_aa: CASSPSYSYNSPLHF
cdr3_nt: TGTGCCAGCTCACCGAGTTACTCCTATAATTCACCCCTCCACTTT

j_call: TRBJ1-2
v_call: TRBV7-9
clone_size: .
d_call: .
cdr3_aa: CASSSQGYGYTF
cdr3_nt: TGTGCCAGCAGCTCGCAGGGTTATGGCTACACCTTC

j_call: TRBJ1-2
v_call: TRBV4-3
clone_size: .
d_call: .
cdr3_aa: CASSPKTGGYGYTF
cdr3_nt: TGCGCCAGCAGCCCCAAAACGGGGGGTTATGGCTACACCTTC

j_call: TRBJ2-5
v_call: TRBV5-6
clone_size: .
d_call: .
cdr3_aa: CASSPTGSKETQYF
cdr3_nt: TGTGCCAGCAGCCCTACGGGGTCTAAAGAGACCCAGTACTTC

j_call: TRBJ2-1
v_call: TRBV19
clone_size: .
d_call: TRBD1
cdr3_aa: CASKRDRDRNEQFF
cdr3_nt: TGTGCCAGTAAACGGGACAGGGACCGGAATGAGCAGTTCTTC

j_call: TRBJ2-7
v_call: TRBV6-5
clone_size: .
d_call: TRBD2
cdr3_aa: CASSDGLAGGYDF
cdr3_nt: TGTGCCAGCAGTGACGGACTAGCGGGGGGTTATGACTTC

j_call: TRBJ2-1
v_call: TRBV5-5
clone_size: .
d_call: .
cdr3_aa: CASSSGTQDYNEQFF
cdr3_nt: TGTGCCAGCAGTTCCGGGACACAAGACTACAATGAGCAGTTCTTC

j_call: TRBJ1-2
v_call: TRBV7-2
clone_size: .
d_call: .
cdr3_aa: CASSLHREFGTGYTF
cdr3_nt: TGTGCCAGCAGCTTGCACAGGGAATTTGGTACTGGCTACACCTTC

j_call: TRBJ2-5
v_call: TRBV2
clone_size: .
d_call: .
cdr3_aa: CANPEVGAKYQETQYF
cdr3_nt: TGTGCCAACCCAGAAGTGGGAGCGAAGTACCAAGAGACCCAGTACTTC

j_call: TRBJ2-2
v_call: TRBV29-1
clone_size: .
d_call: .
cdr3_aa: CSVLVAGYGELFF
cdr3_nt: TGCAGCGTTCTCGTCGCAGGTTATGGGGAGCTGTTTTTT

j_call: TRBJ1-3
v_call: TRBV6-6
clone_size: .
d_call: .
cdr3_aa: CASSSLDSLSGNTIYF
cdr3_nt: TGTGCCAGCAGTAGCTTGGACAGCCTCTCTGGAAACACCATATATTTT

j_call: TRBJ2-3
v_call: TRBV25-1
clone_size: .
d_call: .
cdr3_aa: CASSEYDRNRYF
cdr3_nt: TGTGCCAGCAGTGAATATGACAGGAACAGGTATTTT

j_call: TRBJ2-2
v_call: TRBV9
clone_size: few
d_call: .
cdr3_aa: CASSVRDTNTGELFF
cdr3_nt: TGTGCCAGCAGCGTAAGGGACACGAACACCGGGGAGCTGTTTTTT

j_call: TRBJ1-2
v_call: TRBV6-5
clone_size: few
d_call: .
cdr3_aa: CASSYANKQGLWTF
cdr3_nt: TGTGCCAGCAGTTACGCGAATAAACAGGGCTTGTGGACCTTC

j_call: TRBJ1-6
v_call: TRBV5-8
clone_size: .
d_call: .
cdr3_aa: CASSYRDSPLHF
cdr3_nt: TGTGCCAGCAGCTACAGGGATTCACCCCTCCACTTT

j_call: TRBJ2-7
v_call: TRBV10-2
clone_size: .
d_call: TRBD2
cdr3_aa: CASQTSGEPYEQYF
cdr3_nt: TGCGCCAGCCAAACTAGCGGGGAGCCCTACGAGCAGTACTTC

j_call: TRBJ2-1
v_call: TRBV7-6
clone_size: few
d_call: TRBD1
cdr3_aa: CASSLEGQGAGEQFF
cdr3_nt: TGTGCCAGCAGCTTAGAGGGACAGGGTGCGGGGGAGCAGTTCTTC

j_call: TRBJ2-3
v_call: TRBV5-4
clone_size: .
d_call: TRBD2
cdr3_aa: CASSLGLAGSTDTQYF
cdr3_nt: TGTGCCAGCAGCTTGGGGCTAGCGGGGTCCACAGATACGCAGTATTTT

j_call: TRBJ1-1
v_call: TRBV28
clone_size: .
d_call: TRBD1
cdr3_aa: CASSYRDRTNGRNTEAFF
cdr3_nt: TGTGCCAGCAGTTACCGGGACAGGACAAACGGGAGGAACACTGAAGCTTTCTTT

j_call: TRBJ2-2
v_call: TRBV9
clone_size: few
d_call: .
cdr3_aa: CASSVGGGADPTGELFF
cdr3_nt: TGTGCCAGCAGCGTAGGAGGGGGGGCAGACCCTACCGGGGAGCTGTTTTTT

j_call: TRBJ2-4
v_call: TRBV4-2
clone_size: .
d_call: TRBD2
cdr3_aa: CASSQGVGGVENIQYF
cdr3_nt: TGTGCCAGCAGCCAAGGAGTGGGGGGGGTGGAAAACATTCAGTACTTC

j_call: TRBJ2-7
v_call: TRBV4-2
clone_size: .
d_call: TRBD1
cdr3_aa: CASSQAGLGQGAYEQYF
cdr3_nt: TGTGCCAGCAGCCAAGCGGGCCTAGGGCAGGGGGCCTACGAGCAGTACTTC

j_call: TRBJ2-3
v_call: TRBV4-2
clone_size: once
d_call: TRBD2
cdr3_aa: CASSQDGAAGGDTQYF
cdr3_nt: TGTGCCAGCAGCCAAGACGGGGCGGCGGGGGGAGATACGCAGTATTTT

j_call: TRBJ2-5
v_call: TRBV4-2
clone_size: .
d_call: .
cdr3_aa: CASSQEAGAGKTQYF
cdr3_nt: TGTGCCAGCAGCCAAGAGGCGGGGGCGGGGAAGACCCAGTACTTC

j_call: TRBJ1-2
v_call: TRBV7-2
clone_size: .
d_call: TRBD1
cdr3_aa: CASSPGGGRGVDDGYTF
cdr3_nt: TGTGCCAGCAGCCCAGGAGGGGGCAGGGGGGTTGATGATGGCTACACCTTC

j_call: TRBJ2-7
v_call: TRBV5-6
clone_size: .
d_call: TRBD1
cdr3_aa: CASSRQGAREQYF
cdr3_nt: TGTGCCAGCAGCCGGCAGGGGGCGAGGGAGCAGTACTTC

j_call: TRBJ2-3
v_call: TRBV29-1
clone_size: .
d_call: .
cdr3_aa: CSVGSSTDTQYF
cdr3_nt: TGCAGCGTTGGGAGCAGCACAGATACGCAGTATTTT

j_call: TRBJ2-7
v_call: TRBV5-1
clone_size: .
d_call: TRBD1
cdr3_aa: CASGAGGYEQYF
cdr3_nt: TGCGCCAGCGGGGCAGGGGGATACGAGCAGTACTTC

j_call: TRBJ1-2
v_call: TRBV7-9
clone_size: few
d_call: .
cdr3_aa: CASSLSWGEGIYGYTF
cdr3_nt: TGTGCCAGCAGCTTATCGTGGGGGGAGGGGATCTATGGCTACACCTTC

j_call: TRBJ2-3
v_call: TRBV23-1
clone_size: .
d_call: TRBD2
cdr3_aa: CASSQGAGALGDTQYF
cdr3_nt: TGCGCCAGCAGTCAAGGAGCGGGGGCACTAGGAGATACGCAGTATTTT

j_call: TRBJ1-3
v_call: TRBV5-4
clone_size: once
d_call: TRBD1
cdr3_aa: CASSRTGGFSGNTIYF
cdr3_nt: TGTGCCAGCAGCCGGACAGGGGGCTTCTCTGGAAACACCATATATTTT

j_call: TRBJ1-3
v_call: TRBV25-1
clone_size: .
d_call: TRBD1
cdr3_aa: CASSEGVGQGASGNTIYF
cdr3_nt: TGTGCCAGCAGTGAAGGGGTTGGACAGGGGGCATCTGGAAACACCATATATTTT

j_call: TRBJ1-1
v_call: TRBV2
clone_size: .
d_call: TRBD1
cdr3_aa: CASSMGTASEAFF
cdr3_nt: TGTGCCAGCAGCATGGGGACAGCCAGTGAAGCTTTCTTT

j_call: TRBJ2-2
v_call: TRBV5-1
clone_size: few
d_call: TRBD1
cdr3_aa: CASSEGQGYGTGELFF
cdr3_nt: TGCGCCAGCAGCGAAGGACAGGGCTATGGGACCGGGGAGCTGTTTTTT